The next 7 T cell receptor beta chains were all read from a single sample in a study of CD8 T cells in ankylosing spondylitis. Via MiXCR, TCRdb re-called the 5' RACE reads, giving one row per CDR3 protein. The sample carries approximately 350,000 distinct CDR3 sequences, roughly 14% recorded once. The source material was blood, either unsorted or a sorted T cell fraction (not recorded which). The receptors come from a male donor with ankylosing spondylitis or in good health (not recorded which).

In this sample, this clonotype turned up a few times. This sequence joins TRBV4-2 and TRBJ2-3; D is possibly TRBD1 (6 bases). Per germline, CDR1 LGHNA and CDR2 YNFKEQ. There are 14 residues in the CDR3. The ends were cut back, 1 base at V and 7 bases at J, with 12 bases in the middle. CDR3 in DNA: TGTGCCAGCAGCCAAGCTGGACAGAGTTATACGCAGTATTTT. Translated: CASSQAGQSYTQYF.

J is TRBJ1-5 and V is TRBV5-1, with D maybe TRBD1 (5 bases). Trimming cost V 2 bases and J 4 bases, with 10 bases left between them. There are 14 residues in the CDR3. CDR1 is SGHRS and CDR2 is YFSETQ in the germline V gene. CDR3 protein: CASSFGGENQPQHF. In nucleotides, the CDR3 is TGCGCCAGCAGCTTTGGGGGTGAGAATCAGCCCCAGCATTTT.

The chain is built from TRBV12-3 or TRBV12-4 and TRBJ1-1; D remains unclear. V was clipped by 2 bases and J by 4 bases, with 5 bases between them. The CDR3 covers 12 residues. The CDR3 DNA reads TGTGCCAGCAGTTTATATCCCACTGAAGCTTTCTTT. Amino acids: CASSLYPTEAFF.

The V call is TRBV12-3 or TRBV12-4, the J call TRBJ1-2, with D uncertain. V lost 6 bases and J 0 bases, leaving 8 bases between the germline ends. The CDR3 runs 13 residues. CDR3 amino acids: CASSAEPNYGYTF. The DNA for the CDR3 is TGTGCCAGCAGCGCGGAACCTAACTATGGCTACACCTTC.

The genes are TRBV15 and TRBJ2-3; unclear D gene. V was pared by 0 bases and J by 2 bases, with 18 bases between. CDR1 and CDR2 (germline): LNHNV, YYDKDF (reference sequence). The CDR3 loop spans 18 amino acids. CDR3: CATSRDLGKRFPTDTQYF. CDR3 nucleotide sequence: TGTGCCACCAGCAGAGATCTTGGGAAGCGTTTCCCCACAGATACGCAGTATTTT.

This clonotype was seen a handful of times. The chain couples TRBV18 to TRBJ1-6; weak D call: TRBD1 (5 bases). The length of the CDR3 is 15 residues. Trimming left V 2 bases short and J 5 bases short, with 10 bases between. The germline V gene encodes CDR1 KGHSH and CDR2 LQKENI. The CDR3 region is CASSPTREDNSPLHF. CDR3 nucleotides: TGTGCCAGCTCACCAACCAGGGAGGATAATTCACCCCTCCACTTT.

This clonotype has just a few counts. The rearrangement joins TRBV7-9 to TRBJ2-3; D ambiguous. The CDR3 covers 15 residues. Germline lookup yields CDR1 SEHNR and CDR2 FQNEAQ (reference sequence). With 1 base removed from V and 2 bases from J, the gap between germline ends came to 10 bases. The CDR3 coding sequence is TGTGCCAGCAGCTTAGGAGGCAGAGACACAGATACGCAGTATTTT. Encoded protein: CASSLGGRDTDTQYF.